The T cell receptor beta chain described here comes from a study of blood T cells in healthy people across ages (dated by TCRdb to the mid-2010s). Background on the whole study: In model experiments, template switching captured roughly one uniquely barcoded TCR beta cDNA molecule for every two T cells. Using deep sequencing normalized with unique cDNA molecular identifiers, the study measured how TCR beta repertoire diversity changes with age. The donors were split into four age groups: young (average around 16 years), middle-aged (39), aged (over 55) and long-lived (roughly 80). To avoid experimental bias, donors of different ages were spread randomly across the sequencing lanes. For two donors (one aged 18 to 29 and one aged 80 or older), the study analyzed two additional independent replicas of 1 million unique cDNA reads from the same blood draw.

The CDR3 spans 15 residues, from the cysteine through the phenylalanine. The retained sequence is limited to the CDR3, 45 bases, with the frame set at the first base. The germline V and J ends show losses of 2 bases and 7 bases respectively, and no gene match explains 5 bases of the junction. CDR1 and CDR2 are read off the germline V gene (reference sequence) as SEHNR and FQNEAQ. General findings and caveats noted by the study authors: Estimates of total diversity based on one million sequenced T cells were considered lower bounds and underestimates. The percentage of naive T cells measured by flow cytometry correlated strongly with observed TCR beta diversity. Compared with the aged group, the long-lived group had more naive CD4+ T cells, fewer expanded clones and increased TCR diversity, a pattern suggesting age selection. Observed TCR beta diversity per million T cells fell roughly linearly with age, and a significant reduction was already apparent by age about 36. Because donor CMV infection status was unknown, age-related changes in expanded clonotypes were potentially confounded. Conclusive comparison of naive and antigen-experienced compartments was prevented by the profiling of bulk unsorted PBMCs.

The library was generated by 5' RACE. Instrument used: Illumina HiSeq 2500. The second PCR ran for about 6 to 11 cycles and used a J-beta primer mix along with a sample-barcoded 5' primer. A unique molecular identifier was introduced onto each TCR beta cDNA molecule by a template-switch 5' adaptor carrying 12 random nucleotides. Each sample yielded at least 2.5 million CDR3-containing paired-end reads. The Mint cDNA synthesis kit, primed by a TRBC-specific oligonucleotide, was used to synthesize first-strand cDNA from all RNA. After uracil-DNA glycosylase treatment, a first 18-cycle PCR used universal primers M1SS and BC2_uni_R on all cDNA. In the source study's methods: For normalization, 1 million high-quality reads were randomly selected from each sample, with every read carrying a distinct molecular identifier. Instead of being binned into consensus sequences, reads that shared molecular identifiers were thrown out. MiTCR, set to a Q25 quality threshold and the strictest error-elimination algorithm, was used for CDR3 identification, clonotype clustering and error correction. A nonparametric unseen species model with Euler transformation was used to estimate a lower bound on total TCR beta diversity. The public reads were quality trimmed at Q25 with fastp and then assembled into clones with MiXCR by TCRdb, keeping productive beta chains. Entries that share a CDR3 protein sequence are merged under the most common genes and DNA. The V and J calls come from TCRdb's annotation, not from the publication. Counted in this sample were 800,000 or so distinct CDR3 sequences; around 62% of them appeared once. Jointly, the top ten make up roughly a quarter of the sample.

Notes on this clonotype: Its cognate antigen has yet to be identified. Base qualities are not recorded, but no much larger clone differs from it by a single base.

The 39 donors, aged about 6 to 95 years, were systemically healthy Caucasian individuals from Russia. Each donor gave approximately 9.4 milliliters of peripheral blood, drawn into EDTA-treated Vacutainer tubes. Ficoll-Paque density-gradient centrifugation was used to isolate PBMCs, with at least 7 million obtained per sample. Trizol reagent was used to extract total RNA from PBMCs, with at least 5 micrograms per sample. For every donor, an aliquot of PBMCs went through flow cytometry to measure the percentages of naive CD45RAhigh/CD27high T cells. The rearrangement joined TRBV7-9 to TRBJ2-1; 10 central nucleotides agree with TRBD2. This TCR was recovered from a young man in good health. The sample comprised blood. The nucleotide sequence is given as TGTGCCAGCAGCTTACAAGCGGGGGGGCGTAATGAGCAGTTCTTC. Its translation is CASSLQAGGRNEQFF.